This is a list of T cell receptor beta chains from one sample in a study of blood T cells in healthy people across ages. One entry per CDR3 protein results from TCRdb running MiXCR on the 5' RACE reads. The sample has a few hundred thousand distinct CDR3 sequences, more than 45% seen once. The sample comprised blood. Every receptor here comes from a man in his sixties in good health. Both conserved end residues are part of each CDR3. Each record gives: D gene, J gene, V gene, clone size, CDR3 protein, CDR3 DNA. D genes are given only for firm matches. Size is omitted from some rows. Given values are once, few, many or a class for expanded clones.

-	TRBJ1-2	TRBV24-1	-	CATSDPNRGGSNYGYTF	TGTGCCACCAGTGATCCCAACCGGGGGGGCTCTAACTATGGCTACACCTTC
-	TRBJ2-5	TRBV6-2/TRBV6-3	-	CASSSPGIRTQYF	TGTGCCAGCAGTAGTCCGGGGATAAGGACCCAGTACTTC
-	TRBJ2-7	TRBV11-2	many	CASSPYSFLSPSYEQYF	TGTGCCAGCAGCCCGTATTCTTTTCTCTCGCCCTCCTACGAGCAGTACTTC
-	TRBJ1-6	TRBV12-3/TRBV12-4	-	CASGAAAGSPLHF	TGTGCCAGCGGGGCAGCCGCTGGTTCACCCCTCCACTTT
-	TRBJ2-3	TRBV21-1	few	CATPRGGRTDTQYF	TGTGCCACCCCCCGGGGGGGGCGCACAGATACGCAGTATTTT
-	TRBJ1-2	TRBV10-3	-	CAISDTQALYTF	TGTGCCATCAGTGATACGCAGGCCCTCTACACCTTC
-	TRBJ2-7	TRBV11-2	-	CASKMTVLTYEQYF	TGTGCCAGCAAGATGACAGTTCTAACCTACGAGCAGTACTTC
-	TRBJ2-1	TRBV7-9	few	CASSPELSYNEQFF	TGTGCCAGCAGCCCGGAGCTCTCCTACAATGAGCAGTTCTTC
TRBD2	TRBJ2-1	TRBV11-2	-	CASNPRGGRGNEQFF	TGTGCCAGCAATCCCCGAGGCGGGAGGGGCAATGAGCAGTTCTTC
-	TRBJ2-5	TRBV7-6	-	CASSLGGAGTQYF	TGTGCCAGCAGCTTAGGCGGGGCGGGGACCCAGTACTTC
-	TRBJ2-3	TRBV5-1	-	CASSLTRQGTDTQYF	TGCGCCAGCAGCTTGACCAGACAGGGCACAGATACGCAGTATTTT
-	TRBJ2-7	TRBV12-3/TRBV12-4	-	CASSLTGRSYEQYF	TGTGCCAGCAGTTTAACTGGGCGGTCCTACGAGCAGTACTTC
TRBD1	TRBJ2-5	TRBV7-6	-	CATRDRGRQETQYF	TGTGCCACCAGGGACAGGGGTCGTCAAGAGACCCAGTACTTC
-	TRBJ1-2	TRBV12-3/TRBV12-4	-	CASKRAARDGYTF	TGTGCCAGCAAAAGGGCGGCCAGAGATGGCTACACCTTC